The following is a T cell receptor (beta chain) sequence with its context. This clonotype was observed many times. Its antigen remains unidentified. Base qualities are not provided; no much larger clone lies one nucleotide away. The library was produced with PCR. The sample was run on an Illumina HiSeq 2500. Molecular barcoding was employed in the preparation of TCR libraries, with unique molecular identifiers being used to normalize TCRbeta repertoire quantification. TCRdb applied fastp at Q25 and MiXCR to the public reads, then kept only in-frame beta chains. One record per CDR3 amino acid sequence lists the most common genes and DNA. For this sample there are over 200,000 distinct CDR3 sequences; about 11% appear just once. The ten most abundant clones make up roughly 27% of the sample. CDR1 and CDR2, looked up from the germline V gene, are MGHRA and YSYEKL. From the cysteine up to the phenylalanine, the CDR3 has a length of 14 residues. Only the CDR3 part of the read is kept: 42 bases, read in frame from the first base. At the junction V is shortened by 0 bases and J by 7 bases, with 13 bases in between.

This sample is drawn from a study of T-cell reconstitution after alpha-beta-depleted transplantation in children (dated by TCRdb to the mid-2010s). Concerning the study at large: Using TCR repertoire profiling, the study quantitatively followed how T-cell immune reconstitution unfolded in children after TCRalphabeta/CD19-depleted allogeneic hematopoietic cell transplantation.

What this sample's treatment or condition label stands for: allogeneic hematopoietic cell transplantation with graft depleted of TCRalphabeta T cells and CD19 B cells. Transplant recipients were children who received TCRalphabeta/CD19-depleted allogeneic hematopoietic cell grafts. Overall results and qualifications from the work: Over subsequent months, a decline in hyperexpanded clone frequencies was noted, and after one year, T-cell counts and TCRbeta diversity were mostly ascribed to newly produced T cells. In some patients, the high TCRbeta diversity seen at day 60 was put down to recipient T cells and intrathymic progenitors that had survived conditioning. About two months after transplant, the apparently early recovery of alphabetaT-cell counts reportedly depended on just several hundred clones that had expanded rapidly and came from non-depleted graft cells.

The receptor's source is a child under two years old with acute myeloid leukemia, due to receive a stem cell transplant. This specimen consisted of PBMCs, obtained before TCRalphabeta/CD19-depleted stem cell transplant. The rearrangement joined TRBV4-1 to TRBJ2-7, with a tentative D gene TRBD2 over 6 matching bases. The bases read TGCGCCAGCAGCCAAGACGGGCGGGCGGGGGAGCAGTACTTC. Translated, this is CASSQDGRAGEQYF.